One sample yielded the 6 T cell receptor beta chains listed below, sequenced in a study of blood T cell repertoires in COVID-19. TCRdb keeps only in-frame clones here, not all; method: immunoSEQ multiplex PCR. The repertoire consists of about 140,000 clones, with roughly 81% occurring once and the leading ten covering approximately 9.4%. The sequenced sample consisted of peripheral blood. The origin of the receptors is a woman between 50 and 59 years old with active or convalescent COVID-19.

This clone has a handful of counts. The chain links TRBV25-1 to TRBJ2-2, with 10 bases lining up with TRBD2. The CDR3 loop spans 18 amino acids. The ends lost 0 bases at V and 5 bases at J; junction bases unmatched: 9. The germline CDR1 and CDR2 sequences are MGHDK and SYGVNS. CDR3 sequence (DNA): TGTGCCAGCAGTGAATACCCCCGTACTAGCGGGATTACCGGGGAGCTGTTTTTT. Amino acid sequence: CASSEYPRTSGITGELFF. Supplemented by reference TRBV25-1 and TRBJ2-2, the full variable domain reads EADIYQTPRYLVIGTGKKITLECSQTMGHDKMYWYQQDPGMELHLIHYSYGVNSTEKGDLSSESTVSRIRTEHFPLTLESARPSHTSQYLCASSEYPRTSGITGELFFGEGSRLTVL.

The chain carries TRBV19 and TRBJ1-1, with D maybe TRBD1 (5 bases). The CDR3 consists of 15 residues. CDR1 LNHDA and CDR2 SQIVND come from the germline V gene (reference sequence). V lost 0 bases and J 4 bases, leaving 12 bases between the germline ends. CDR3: CASSIDYRGTTEAFF. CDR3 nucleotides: TGTGCCAGTAGTATAGATTATCGGGGGACCACTGAAGCTTTCTTT.

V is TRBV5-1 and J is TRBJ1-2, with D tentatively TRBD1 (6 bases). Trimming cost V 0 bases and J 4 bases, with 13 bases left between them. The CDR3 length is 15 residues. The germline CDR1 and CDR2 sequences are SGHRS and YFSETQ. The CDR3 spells CASSLVAGEGYGYTF. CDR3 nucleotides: TGCGCCAGCAGCTTGGTAGCAGGGGAGGGCTATGGCTACACCTTC.

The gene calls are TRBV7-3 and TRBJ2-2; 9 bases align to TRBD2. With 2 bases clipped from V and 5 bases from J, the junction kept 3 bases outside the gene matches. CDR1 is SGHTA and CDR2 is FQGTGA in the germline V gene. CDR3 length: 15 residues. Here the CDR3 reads CASSLPLAGTGELFF. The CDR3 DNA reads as TGTGCCAGCAGCTTACCCCTAGCGGGGACCGGGGAGCTGTTTTTT. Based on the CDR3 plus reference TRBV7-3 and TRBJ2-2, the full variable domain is GAGVSQTPSNKVTEKGKYVELRCDPISGHTALYWYRQSLGQGPEFLIYFQGTGAADDSGLPNDRFFAVRPEGSVSTLKIQRTERGDSAVYLCASSLPLAGTGELFFGEGSRLTVL.

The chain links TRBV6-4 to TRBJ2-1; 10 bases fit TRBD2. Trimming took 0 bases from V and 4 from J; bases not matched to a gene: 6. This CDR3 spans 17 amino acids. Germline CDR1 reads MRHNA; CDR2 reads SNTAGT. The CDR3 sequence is CASSDSGSAGGYNEQFF. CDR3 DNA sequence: TGTGCCAGCAGTGACTCAGGCTCAGCGGGAGGGTACAATGAGCAGTTCTTC.

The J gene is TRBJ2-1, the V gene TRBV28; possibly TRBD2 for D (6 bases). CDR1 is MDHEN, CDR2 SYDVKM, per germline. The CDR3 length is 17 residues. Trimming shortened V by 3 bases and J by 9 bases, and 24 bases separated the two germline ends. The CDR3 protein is CASSFPGRRGRAVEQFF. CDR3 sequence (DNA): TGTGCCAGCAGTTTTCCCGGGCGGAGGGGAAGGGCGGTTGAGCAGTTCTTC.